This T cell receptor (beta chain) was recovered during a study of blood T cell repertoires in COVID-19. The CDR3 runs 16 residues. CDR1 and CDR2 (germline): SEHNR, FQNEAQ (reference sequence). The ends lost 11 bases at V and 1 base at J; junction bases unmatched: 11. How the authors handled the data: Nucleated cell counts were estimated from reference gene primer amplification. Repertoires were generated with immunoSEQ multiplex PCR, while TCRdb's copy carries only in-frame clones and drops some. V and J calls and clone size come straight from that table; D and trimming were deduced from the DNA. Of 50,000 to 65,000 clones in the sample, 70% to 90% were seen once.

The receptor's source is a man between 45 and 60 years old with active COVID-19. The sample was peripheral blood. The chain joins TRBV7-9 to TRBJ2-3, with 11 bases aligning to TRBD2. In DNA form, the CDR3 reads TGTGCCCCGGGGGGCTCTAGCGGGGGGCGCACAGATACGCAGTATTTT. Translating it yields CAPGGSSGGRTDTQYF.